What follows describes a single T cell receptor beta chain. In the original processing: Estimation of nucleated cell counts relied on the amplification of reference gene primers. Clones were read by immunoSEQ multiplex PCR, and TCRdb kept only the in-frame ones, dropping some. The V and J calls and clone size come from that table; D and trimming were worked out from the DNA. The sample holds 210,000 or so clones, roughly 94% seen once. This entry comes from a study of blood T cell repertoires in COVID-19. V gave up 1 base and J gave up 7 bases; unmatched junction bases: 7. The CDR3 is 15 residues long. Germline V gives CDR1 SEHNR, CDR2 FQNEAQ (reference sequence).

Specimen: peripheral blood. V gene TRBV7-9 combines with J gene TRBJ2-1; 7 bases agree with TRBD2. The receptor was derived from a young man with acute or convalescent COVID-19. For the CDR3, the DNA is TGTGCCAGCAGCTTAGAGGGACTACCAAGGAATGAGCAGTTCTTC. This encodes CASSLEGLPRNEQFF.